The source of this T cell receptor (beta chain) is a study of cytomegalovirus exposure and HLA in healthy donors. The PCR had 60 Vbeta and 13 Jbeta primers. TCRdb's table, derived via immunoSEQ multiplex PCR, lists solely in-frame clones and lacks some. The profile shows over 45,000 clones, about 81% of them singletons. This clone was seen more than once but under ten times. The sequence was collected from a boy between 10 and 17 years old in good health and CMV-seropositive. The specimen sequenced was PBMCs.

The CDR3 region is CASSLGTGGYDGYTF. The CDR3 bases are TGCGCCAGCAGCTTGGGGACAGGGGGTTACGATGGCTACACCTTC. This chain joins TRBV5-1 and TRBJ1-2, with 10 positions matching TRBD1. The V segment lost 0 bases and the J segment 6 bases; nucleotides outside the gene matches: 5. This CDR3 spans 15 amino acids. Germline loops: CDR1 SGHRS, CDR2 YFSETQ.